Listed here are 5 T cell receptor beta chains from one sample, sequenced in a study of blood T cell repertoires in COVID-19. TCRdb's copy holds only in-frame clones and misses some; the assay was immunoSEQ multiplex PCR. The table lists about 150,000 clones, more than 85% of them singletons. Sequenced: peripheral blood. The receptors derive from a man over 45 with acute or convalescent COVID-19.

The DNA for the CDR3 is TGTGCCAGCAGTTTCTCAGCGGGAAGCTCCTACAATGAGCAGTTCTTC. Residues: CASSFSAGSSYNEQFF. The genes are TRBV27 and TRBJ2-1, with 7 bases that match TRBD2. In germline, CDR1 is MNHEY, CDR2 SMNVEV (reference sequence). The CDR3 is 16 residues long. The J segment lost 0 bases and the V segment lost 3 bases, leaving 5 bases of the junction unmatched.

This clone came up once. The gene calls are TRBV19 and TRBJ1-6; D may be TRBD1 (6 bases). Germline values: CDR1 LNHDA, CDR2 SQIVND (reference sequence). The CDR3 loop spans 17 amino acids. Deletions cut 3 bases from V and 7 bases from J, with 19 bases between. For the CDR3, the DNA is TGTGCCAGTAGTATCAAGACAGGTTCCGTCGGGAATTCACCCCTCCACTTT. Translated: CASSIKTGSVGNSPLHF.

This clone was seen more than once but under ten times. In DNA, the CDR3 is TGTGCCAGCAGCACCTGGGCGAACACTGAAGCTTTCTTT. It codes for CASSTWANTEAFF. The rearrangement uses TRBV6-5 and TRBJ1-1; D uncertain. The CDR3 contains 13 residues. Trimming took off 6 bases at V and 1 base at J, with 9 bases between the two ends. The V gene's germline CDR1 is MNHEY and CDR2 SVGAGI.

This rearrangement joins TRBV11-2 to TRBJ2-2, with 8 bases identical to TRBD2. CDR1 is SGHAT, CDR2 FQNNGV, per germline. This CDR3 contains 15 residues. Germline trimming cut 4 bases from V and 5 bases from J; bases unmatched to any gene: 6. CDR3 bases: TGTGCCAGCAGCTCAGGCGGGGGGAGAACCGGGGAGCTGTTTTTT. Amino acids: CASSSGGGRTGELFF. Looking up the rest from reference TRBV11-2 and TRBJ2-2 gives the full variable domain: EAGVAQSPRYKIIEKRQSVAFWCNPISGHATLYWYQQILGQGPKLLIQFQNNGVVDDSQLPKDRFSAERLKGVDSTLKIQPAKLEDSAVYLCASSSGGGRTGELFFGEGSRLTVL.

This clone was seen only once. V is TRBV11-3 and J is TRBJ1-2; D is undetermined. The CDR3 is made up of 8 amino acids. The V end lost 7 bases, the J end lost 11 bases, and 5 bases lay between the germline ends. Germline assignment: CDR1 SGHNT and CDR2 YENEEA. For the CDR3, the DNA is TGTGCCAGCAACTATTACACCTTC. It specifies CASNYYTF. The full variable domain, rest sourced from reference TRBV11-3 and TRBJ1-2, is EAGVVQSPRYKIIEKKQPVAFWCNPISGHNTLYWYLQNLGQGPELLIRYENEEAVDDSQLPKDRFSAERLKGVDSTLKIQPAELGDSAVYLCASNYYTFGSGTRLTVV.